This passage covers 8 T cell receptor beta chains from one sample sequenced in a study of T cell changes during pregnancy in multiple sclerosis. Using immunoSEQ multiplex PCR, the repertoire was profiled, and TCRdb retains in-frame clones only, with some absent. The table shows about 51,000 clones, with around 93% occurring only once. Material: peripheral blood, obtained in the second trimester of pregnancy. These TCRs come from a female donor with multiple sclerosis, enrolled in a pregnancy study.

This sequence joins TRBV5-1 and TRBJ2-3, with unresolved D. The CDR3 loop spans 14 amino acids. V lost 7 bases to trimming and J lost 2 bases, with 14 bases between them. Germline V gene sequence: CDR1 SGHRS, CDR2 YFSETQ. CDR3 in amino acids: CASRNEINTDTQYF. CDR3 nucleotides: TGCGCCAGCCGAAATGAGATCAACACAGATACGCAGTATTTT.

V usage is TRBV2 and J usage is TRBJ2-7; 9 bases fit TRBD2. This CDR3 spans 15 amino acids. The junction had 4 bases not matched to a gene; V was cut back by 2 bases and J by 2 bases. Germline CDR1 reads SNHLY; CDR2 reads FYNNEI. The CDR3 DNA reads TGTGCCAGCAGTGAACTCTCTAGCGGGGCCTACGAGCAGTACTTC. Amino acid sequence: CASSELSSGAYEQYF.

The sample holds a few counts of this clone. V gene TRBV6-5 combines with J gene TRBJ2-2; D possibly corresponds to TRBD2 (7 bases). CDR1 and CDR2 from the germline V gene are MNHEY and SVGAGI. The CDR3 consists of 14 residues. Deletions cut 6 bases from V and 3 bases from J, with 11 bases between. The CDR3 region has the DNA TGTGCCAGCAGGGGGGAGGGGGACACCGGGGAGCTGTTTTTT. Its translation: CASRGEGDTGELFF.

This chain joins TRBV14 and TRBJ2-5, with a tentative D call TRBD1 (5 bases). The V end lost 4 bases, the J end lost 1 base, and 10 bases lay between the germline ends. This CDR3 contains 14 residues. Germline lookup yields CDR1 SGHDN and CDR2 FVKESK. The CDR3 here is CASSRQRSQETQYF. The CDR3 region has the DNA TGTGCCAGCAGCCGACAGCGTTCCCAAGAGACCCAGTACTTC.

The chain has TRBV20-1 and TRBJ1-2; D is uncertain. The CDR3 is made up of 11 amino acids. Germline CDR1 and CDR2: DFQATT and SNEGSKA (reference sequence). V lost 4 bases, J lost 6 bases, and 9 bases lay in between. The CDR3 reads CSATLHDGYTF. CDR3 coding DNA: TGCAGTGCTACACTACATGATGGCTACACCTTC.

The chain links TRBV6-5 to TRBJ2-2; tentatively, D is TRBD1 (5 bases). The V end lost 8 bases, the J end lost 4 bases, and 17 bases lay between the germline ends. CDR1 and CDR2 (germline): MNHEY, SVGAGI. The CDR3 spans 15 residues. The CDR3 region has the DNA TGTGCCAGCTCAGCCCAGGGATCGGGCACCGGGGAGCTGTTTTTT. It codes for CASSAQGSGTGELFF.

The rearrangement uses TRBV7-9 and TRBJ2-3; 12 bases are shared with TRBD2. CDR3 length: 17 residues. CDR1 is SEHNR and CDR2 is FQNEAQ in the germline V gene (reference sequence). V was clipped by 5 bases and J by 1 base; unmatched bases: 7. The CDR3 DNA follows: TGTGCCAGCAGCCCAGAAAGACTAGCGGGAGGCACAGATACGCAGTATTTT. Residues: CASSPERLAGGTDTQYF.

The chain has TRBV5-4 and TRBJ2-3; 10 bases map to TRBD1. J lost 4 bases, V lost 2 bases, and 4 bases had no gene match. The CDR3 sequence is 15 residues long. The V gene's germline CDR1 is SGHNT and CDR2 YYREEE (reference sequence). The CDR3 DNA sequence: TGTGCCAGCAGCTTCCGGGACAGGGGATCAGATACGCAGTATTTT. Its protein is CASSFRDRGSDTQYF.